This TCR beta chain originates from a study of T cell repertoires in cytomegalovirus infection. Across the study: From public TCR beta signatures came an indication of both CMV infection and matching HLA type. General study points: HLA-C-restricted, CMV-specific TCR beta clonotypes were dominant ex vivo.

TCRdb called the reads again in MiXCR, with one record for every CDR3 protein. The sample yields approximately 750,000 distinct CDR3 sequences, 35% to 40% seen once. V lost 4 bases, J lost 4 bases, and 13 bases lay in between. This CDR3 has 14 residues. This clonotype has more than one count but fewer than ten. What it binds is unknown. The chain has TRBV23-1 and TRBJ2-5, with D maybe TRBD2 (6 bases). TRBV23-1 is recorded as an ORF, its role being uncertain. Sequenced sample: PBMCs. This clonotype was obtained from a human donor in good health (CMV status not recorded). Some clones in this sample may be carry-over from other donors' samples. In nucleotides, the CDR3 is TGCGCCAGCAGTCGGCGGGGCCCTCGAGAGACCCAGTACTTC. Its protein is CASSRRGPRETQYF.